The 22 T cell receptor beta chains below were found in one sample sequenced in a study of T cell responses to AZD1222 COVID-19 vaccine. Produced via immunoSEQ multiplex PCR; TCRdb's table is partial and in-frame only. The sample holds about 150,000 clones, around nine tenths seen once. The source was peripheral blood, collected on day 0 of AZD1222 vaccination. Source of these receptors: an adult in good health.

The V gene is TRBV24-1, the J gene TRBJ2-7, with D possibly matching TRBD1 (5 bases). The V and J ends lost 8 bases and 6 bases respectively, with 16 bases between them. The CDR3 contains 13 residues. Looked up from germline, CDR1 is KGHDR and CDR2 is SFDVKD. The DNA of the CDR3 is TGTGCCACCAAGGACATAGCCTTGGGCGAGCAGTACTTC. The encoded protein is CATKDIALGEQYF.

The chain is built from TRBV19 and TRBJ1-1, with a possible D match to TRBD1 (5 bases). The CDR3 spans 15 residues. V was clipped by 0 bases and J by 1 base, with 9 bases between them. Per the germline V gene, CDR1 is LNHDA and CDR2 is SQIVND (reference sequence). This CDR3 is CASSIDGTRNTEAFF. For the CDR3, the DNA is TGTGCCAGTAGTATAGACGGGACGAGGAACACTGAAGCTTTCTTT.

The chain has TRBV4-1 and TRBJ2-4; TRBD1 agrees at 9 bases. The germline gives CDR1 MGHRA, CDR2 YSYEKL. The CDR3 contains 17 residues. Trimming took 0 bases from V and 0 from J; bases not matched to a gene: 3. Written as DNA, the CDR3 is TGCGCCAGCAGCCAAGAGACAGGGGGACTAGCCAAAAACATTCAGTACTTC. It is translated as CASSQETGGLAKNIQYF.

The genes are TRBV19 and TRBJ2-3, with TRBD2 matching over 9 bases. The CDR3 is made up of 15 amino acids. Germline V gene data show CDR1 as LNHDA and CDR2 as SQIVND (reference sequence). The V and J ends lost 0 bases and 6 bases, in that order; junction bases with no gene match: 4. The CDR3 DNA reads as TGTGCCAGTAGTATAGAAGCGGGAGGTTCGGATACGCAGTATTTT. Protein product: CASSIEAGGSDTQYF.

The chain joins TRBV2 to TRBJ2-3; D is ambiguous. Deletions cut 7 bases from V and 1 base from J, with 6 bases between. Germline CDR1 SNHLY, CDR2 FYNNEI. The CDR3 is 12 residues long. CDR3: CASTRGTDTQYF. The CDR3, as DNA: TGTGCCAGCACTAGGGGCACAGATACGCAGTATTTT.

The V gene is TRBV19, the J gene TRBJ1-4, with 8 bases matching TRBD1. Trimming at V came to 2 bases and at J to 4 bases, leaving 0 bases not matched to a gene. The CDR3 is 14 amino acids. Germline lookup yields CDR1 LNHDA and CDR2 SQIVND (reference sequence). The CDR3 reads CASSITGGNEKLFF. The CDR3, as DNA: TGTGCCAGTAGTATAACAGGGGGTAATGAAAAACTGTTTTTT.

This rearrangement joins TRBV2 to TRBJ2-3, with 9 positions matching TRBD2. V gave up 4 bases and J gave up 1 base; unmatched junction bases: 3. Per the germline V gene, CDR1 is SNHLY and CDR2 is FYNNEI. This CDR3 comprises 15 residues. The CDR3 nucleotides read TGTGCCAGCAGTGGACTAGCGGTGGGCACAGATACGCAGTATTTT. Its translation: CASSGLAVGTDTQYF.

This rearrangement joins TRBV5-1 to TRBJ2-2; D possibly matches TRBD1 or TRBD2 (5 bases each). The CDR3 is 15 amino acids. With 4 bases removed from V and 3 bases from J, the gap between germline ends came to 13 bases. Germline V gene sequence: CDR1 SGHRS, CDR2 YFSETQ. DNA of the CDR3: TGCGCCAGCAGCCAAGGGGACGGAGACACCGGGGAGCTGTTTTTT. Amino acid sequence: CASSQGDGDTGELFF.

This chain joins TRBV5-4 and TRBJ1-1; no firm D call. The CDR3 loop spans 13 amino acids. V lost 0 bases and J lost 11, with 14 bases in between. Germline V gene lookup returns CDR1 SGHNT and CDR2 YYREEE (reference sequence). The CDR3 region has the DNA TGTGCCAGCAGCTTGGGAAAAGAGGGAGCGGCTTTCTTT. This encodes CASSLGKEGAAFF.

The chain joins TRBV19 to TRBJ2-5; maybe TRBD2 (6 bases). Germline lookup yields CDR1 LNHDA and CDR2 SQIVND (reference sequence). The CDR3 is 14 residues long. Trimming removed 6 bases at V and 1 base at J, with 12 bases between. The DNA for the CDR3 is TGTGCCAGTAGAAAAACCGGGGGCCAAGAGACCCAGTACTTC. It codes for CASRKTGGQETQYF.

The V call is TRBV16, the J call TRBJ2-3, with D possibly being TRBD1 (6 bases). Per the germline V gene, CDR1 is KGHSY and CDR2 is FQNENV. The CDR3 covers 16 residues. V was clipped by 2 bases and J by 5 bases, with 17 bases between them. The CDR3, as DNA: TGTGCCAGCAGCCAACCGACAGGCACCACAAGAGATACGCAGTATTTT. Protein: CASSQPTGTTRDTQYF.

This chain joins TRBV28 and TRBJ2-1; the D call may be TRBD1 or TRBD2 (5 bases each). The V gene's germline CDR1 is MDHEN and CDR2 SYDVKM. The CDR3 is 15 residues long. The V gene lost 6 bases and the J gene lost 9 bases, with 21 bases spanning the gap. The DNA of the CDR3 is TGTGCCAGCAGCTCCGGGACCCCCTCACCCAGTGAGCAGTTCTTC. Its translation: CASSSGTPSPSEQFF.

The chain has TRBV6-2 or TRBV6-3 and TRBJ2-7; 9 bases align to TRBD1. Germline lookup yields CDR1 MNHEY and CDR2 SVGEGT. The CDR3 consists of 17 residues. The ends lost 0 bases at V and 1 base at J; junction bases unmatched: 7. CDR3 DNA sequence: TGTGCCAGCAGTTACTCTTCCCGGGACAGGGTTTCCTACGAGCAGTACTTC. Encoded protein: CASSYSSRDRVSYEQYF.

The chain employs TRBV9 and TRBJ2-7, with D maybe TRBD2 (6 bases). Germline V gene data show CDR1 as SGDLS and CDR2 as YYNGEE. The CDR3 loop spans 14 amino acids. V gave up 4 bases and J gave up 5 bases, with 16 bases separating them. The CDR3 DNA follows: TGTGCCAGCAGCCTTACCGGGGCGGGACACGAGCAGTACTTC. Protein: CASSLTGAGHEQYF.

The chain recombines TRBV9 with TRBJ2-2; no clear D. Trimming left V 3 bases short and J 1 base short, with 10 bases between. Germline V CDR1 and CDR2: SGDLS, YYNGEE. CDR3 length: 15 amino acids. The CDR3 sequence is CASSGDRQNTGELFF. CDR3 sequence (DNA): TGTGCCAGCAGCGGCGACCGCCAGAACACCGGGGAGCTGTTTTTT.

This rearrangement joins TRBV21-1 to TRBJ1-2. TRBV21-1 is a known pseudogene. The length of the CDR3 is 13 residues. CDR3 in amino acids: CASNPRGEWGYTF. CDR3 nucleotides: TGTGCCAGCAATCCTCGGGGGGAGTGGGGCTACACCTTC.

The chain couples TRBV27 to TRBJ2-5, with D unclear. The CDR3 spans 17 residues. The V gene lost 3 bases and the J gene lost 2 bases, with 19 bases spanning the gap. The V gene's germline CDR1 is MNHEY and CDR2 SMNVEV (reference sequence). CDR3 DNA sequence: TGTGCCAGCAGTTTCTATGGACCCCCGGCAGCACAAGAGACCCAGTACTTC. It codes for CASSFYGPPAAQETQYF.

V is TRBV27 and J is TRBJ1-5; 7 bases map to TRBD1. The CDR3 runs to 15 residues. The germline V gene has CDR1 MNHEY and CDR2 SMNVEV (reference sequence). J lost 4 bases, V lost 6 bases, and 9 bases had no gene match. The CDR3 is CASRLTGMSNQPQHF. In DNA form, the CDR3 reads TGTGCCAGCAGGTTGACAGGGATGTCTAATCAGCCCCAGCATTTT.

This sequence joins TRBV7-3 and TRBJ2-1; TRBD2 agrees at 9 bases. V trimming: 6 bases; J trimming: 7 bases; junction bases outside the gene matches: 13. Germline assignment: CDR1 SGHTA and CDR2 FQGTGA. The CDR3 is made up of 16 amino acids. The CDR3 DNA is TGTGCCAGCAGTTCACGGGGCGGGAGGGGACGGAATGAGCAGTTCTTC. It translates to CASSSRGGRGRNEQFF.

The V gene is TRBV5-4, the J gene TRBJ1-2; 8 bases map to TRBD1. The V gene's germline CDR1 is SGHNT and CDR2 YYREEE (reference sequence). CDR3 length: 15 residues. V shed 3 bases, J shed 0 bases, and the junction held 4 bases outside the gene matches. The CDR3 DNA is TGTGCCAGCAGCTCAGGACAGGGCACTAACTATGGCTACACCTTC. This gives the protein CASSSGQGTNYGYTF.

The J gene is TRBJ1-1, the V gene TRBV5-4; D is undetermined. Looked up from germline, CDR1 is SGHNT and CDR2 is YYREEE (reference sequence). The CDR3 extends over 15 amino acids. V was cut by 4 bases and J by 0 bases, with 13 bases left in between. As DNA, the CDR3 is TGTGCCAGCAGCCCCCATGGGTCGGTGAACACTGAAGCTTTCTTT. The encoded protein is CASSPHGSVNTEAFF.

The chain links TRBV9 to TRBJ2-3; perhaps TRBD1 as D (5 bases). Trimming stripped 6 bases from V and 4 bases from J, with 21 bases between. CDR3 size: 16 residues. The germline gives CDR1 SGDLS, CDR2 YYNGEE. The CDR3 loop is CASIPKTERSSDTQYF. The CDR3 DNA is TGTGCCAGCATTCCTAAGACAGAACGTTCCTCAGATACGCAGTATTTT.